This TCR beta chain was identified in a study of shared clonotypes between healthy human individuals. Notes on this clone: Its specificity is unknown.

Study-level results: It was the non-shared clonotypes that had lower generation probabilities than clonotypes shared by all four donors.

This CDR3 is 15 amino acids long. Germline V gene lookup returns CDR1 MDHEN and CDR2 SYDVKM. Losses at the gene ends were 3 bases for V and 6 bases for J; bases not matched to a gene: 5. The data were produced by immunoSEQ multiplex PCR, yet TCRdb's version contains in-frame clones alone and is incomplete. The profile shows 730,000 or so clones, 72% of them singletons. The V gene is TRBV28, the J gene TRBJ2-2, with 9 bases identical to TRBD1. Sequences were obtained from memory CD4+ T cells sorted from blood. Subset indicated: CD45RA-negative fraction. The receptor was isolated from a woman under 40 in good health. The CDR3: CASSLWGTGSGELFF. CDR3 coding DNA: TGTGCCAGCAGTTTGTGGGGGACAGGGTCCGGGGAGCTGTTTTTT.